This T cell receptor beta chain was profiled in a study of CD8 T cells in Susac syndrome. Study context: Active disease was present in about six of the sequenced Susac syndrome patients, and remission in about eight. Patients with Susac syndrome were therapy-naive, on corticosteroids, or on intravenous immunoglobulin alone at the time that blood was drawn.

Random hexamers served to reverse transcribe about 0.5 to 1 ug RNA. TCRdb itself ran the immunoSEQ multiplex PCR reads through MiXCR, one entry per CDR3 protein. The sample includes over 130,000 distinct CDR3 sequences, approximately 95% seen only once; the top ten take 0.13% to 0.15%. Overall study results and limits: In Susac syndrome, CD4+ T cell repertoires lacked any clonal expansion.

Germline CDR1 and CDR2: LNHNV and YYDKDF (reference sequence). Deletions cut 6 bases from V and 4 bases from J, with 18 bases between. This CDR3 contains 15 residues. Notes on this clonotype: Its antigen is unknown.

This chain joins TRBV15 and TRBJ1-2; perhaps TRBD1 as D (6 bases). This TCR came from a human donor with Susac syndrome. The sequencing sample was made of CD4+ T cells from PBMCs. CDR3 coding DNA: TGTGCCACCAGTTTAACAGGGTGGGTCGGCTATGGCTACACCTTC. It yields the protein CATSLTGWVGYGYTF.